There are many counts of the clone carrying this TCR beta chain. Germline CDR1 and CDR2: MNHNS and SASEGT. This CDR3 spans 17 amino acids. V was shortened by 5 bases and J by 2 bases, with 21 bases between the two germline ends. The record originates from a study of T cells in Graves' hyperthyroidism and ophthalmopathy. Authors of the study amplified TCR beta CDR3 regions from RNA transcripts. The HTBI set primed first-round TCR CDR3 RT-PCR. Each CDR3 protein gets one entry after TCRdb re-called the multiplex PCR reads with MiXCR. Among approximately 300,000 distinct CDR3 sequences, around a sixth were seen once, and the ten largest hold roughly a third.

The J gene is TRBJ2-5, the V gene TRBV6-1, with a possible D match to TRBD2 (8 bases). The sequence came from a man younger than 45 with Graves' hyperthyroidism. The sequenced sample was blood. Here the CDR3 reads CASSPPGQIAGQETQYF. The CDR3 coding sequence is TGTGCCAGCAGTCCCCCGGGACAGATAGCGGGGCAAGAGACCCAGTACTTC.